This TCR beta chain was identified in a study of blood T cell repertoires in COVID-19. CDR3 length: 16 amino acids. V lost 3 bases to trimming and J lost 3 bases; unmatched junction nucleotides: 7. Germline lookup yields CDR1 MNHNS and CDR2 SASEGT. The assay was immunoSEQ multiplex PCR, and TCRdb's table has in-frame clones only and misses some. The table lists around 460,000 clones, roughly 90% of them singletons. Sequencing was carried out using peripheral blood. This sequence joins TRBV6-1 and TRBJ2-3; 9 bases map to TRBD1. This receptor was taken from a man younger than 30 with COVID-19, enrolled during active disease. For the CDR3, the DNA is TGTGCCAGCAGTGATCCTTTGACAGGGGGGACAGATACGCAGTATTTT. It yields the protein CASSDPLTGGTDTQYF.